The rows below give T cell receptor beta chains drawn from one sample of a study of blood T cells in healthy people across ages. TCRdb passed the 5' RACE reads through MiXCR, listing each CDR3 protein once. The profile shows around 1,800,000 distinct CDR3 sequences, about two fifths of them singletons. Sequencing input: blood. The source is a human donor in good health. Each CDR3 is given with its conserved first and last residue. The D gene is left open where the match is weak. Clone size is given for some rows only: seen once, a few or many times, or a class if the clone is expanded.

TGCAGTGCTAGAGGGTGGGACAGTTCAATTAACTATGGCTACACCTTC | CSARGWDSSINYGYTF | TRBJ1-2 | TRBD1 | NA | TRBV20-1
TGTGCCAGCAGCCACCGCCAATTGGGTGGGGGTGAAGCTTTCTTT | CASSHRQLGGGEAFF | TRBJ1-1 | NA | NA | TRBV3-1
TGTGCCAGCAGCCCCACGCTTCTCGGCAACGTCCTGACTTTC | CASSPTLLGNVLTF | TRBJ2-6 | NA | NA | TRBV7-2
TGTGCCAGCACCCTGAAGACAGGGCCCACCTACGAGCAGTACTTC | CASTLKTGPTYEQYF | TRBJ2-7 | TRBD1 | NA | TRBV7-2
TGTGCCACCAGTAGGGCTGGTAGCAATCAGCCCCAGCATTTT | CATSRAGSNQPQHF | TRBJ1-5 | NA | few | TRBV24-1
TGCAGCGTTGAAACCGGGGGAGGCAATCTGCCCCAGCATTTT | CSVETGGGNLPQHF | TRBJ1-5 | NA | NA | TRBV29-1
TGTGCCAGCAGCGAACCGGACGGGCCCAATGGCTACACCTTC | CASSEPDGPNGYTF | TRBJ1-2 | NA | NA | TRBV9
TGTGCCAGCACCATTAGGGGACAGTACACAGATACGCAGTATTTT | CASTIRGQYTDTQYF | TRBJ2-3 | TRBD1 | few | TRBV11-3
TGCGCCAGCAGCTTGGAAAGGATCCCCTCCTACGAGCAGTACTTC | CASSLERIPSYEQYF | TRBJ2-7 | NA | NA | TRBV5-1
TGTGCCAGCAGTTTCGCCAGACAATATGGCTACACCTTC | CASSFARQYGYTF | TRBJ1-2 | NA | few | TRBV12-3/TRBV12-4
TGTGCCAGCAGCCTCGAGGGAGGTTGGTCCTATAATTCACCCCTCCACTTT | CASSLEGGWSYNSPLHF | TRBJ1-6 | NA | NA | TRBV4-2
TGTGCCAGCAGTGAATATTTTTCGGCGGGGGGAAGAGAGACCCAGTACTTC | CASSEYFSAGGRETQYF | TRBJ2-5 | TRBD2 | NA | TRBV25-1
TGTGCCAGCACCGTAGGGGGGGGCTGGGAGGCCTACGAGCAGTACTTC | CASTVGGGWEAYEQYF | TRBJ2-7 | NA | NA | TRBV12-3/TRBV12-4
TGTGCCAGCAGTTCTTGGGGCGGGGGTTCAAAGGACACCGGGGAGCTGTTTTTT | CASSSWGGGSKDTGELFF | TRBJ2-2 | TRBD2 | NA | TRBV27
TGTGTCACCAGCAACGGGGGGAACCAGGGGCTCGGGAACTATGGCTACACCTTC | CVTSNGGNQGLGNYGYTF | TRBJ1-2 | NA | few | TRBV15
TGTGCCACCAGCAGGGGCCGGACGAGCTCCTACGAGCAGTACTTC | CATSRGRTSSYEQYF | TRBJ2-7 | NA | few | TRBV15
TGCGCCAGCAGCTTGATTTTCTTGGAGGGTATGACTCTCTCTGGGGCCAACGTCCTGACTTTC | CASSLIFLEGMTLSGANVLTF | TRBJ2-6 | NA | NA | TRBV5-1
TGTGCCAGCAGTTACTCGGCGGACCCGGCGAATCAGCCCCAGCATTTT | CASSYSADPANQPQHF | TRBJ1-5 | NA | few | TRBV6-2/TRBV6-3
TGTGCCAGCTCACGCACGCCGGGACAGGTTGTCTACGAGCAGTACTTC | CASSRTPGQVVYEQYF | TRBJ2-7 | TRBD1 | NA | TRBV18
TGCGCCAGCTCGCTGGGGTTGAACGCTGAAGCTTTCTTT | CASSLGLNAEAFF | TRBJ1-1 | NA | few | TRBV5-1
TGTGCCAGCAGCTTAGGTCCTTGGGACAGGGGGCGAGAAAAAGAGACCCAGTACTTC | CASSLGPWDRGREKETQYF | TRBJ2-5 | TRBD1 | few | TRBV7-2
TGTGCCAGCAGGTGGACCTTAACTTCTAATCAGCCCCAGCATTTT | CASRWTLTSNQPQHF | TRBJ1-5 | NA | NA | TRBV6-2/TRBV6-3
TGTGCCAGCAGCCTGAGGGGTAGCGAGCAGTACTTC | CASSLRGSEQYF | TRBJ2-7 | NA | many | TRBV28
TGTGCCAGCACCAGTAGCGGGGCCCTCAGAGTTACGCAGTATTTT | CASTSSGALRVTQYF | TRBJ2-3 | TRBD2 | few | TRBV6-1
TGTGCCAGCAGCTTACGGGGAAATGAGGATCAGCCCCAGCATTTT | CASSLRGNEDQPQHF | TRBJ1-5 | NA | NA | TRBV7-9
TGTGCCAGCAGTTACTCCCGAGACTCCTACAATGAGCAGTTCTTC | CASSYSRDSYNEQFF | TRBJ2-1 | NA | NA | TRBV6-5
TGCGCCAGCAGCCAATGGATCCTGGGACAAGTTAATTCACCCCTCCACTTT | CASSQWILGQVNSPLHF | TRBJ1-6 | NA | NA | TRBV4-1
TGTGCCAGCCGTTCCTTCAGGGGGACACAAGAGACCCAGTACTTC | CASRSFRGTQETQYF | TRBJ2-5 | TRBD1 | few | TRBV2
TGTGCCAGCAGTTTCGGGCAGACAGGCTCCGGAGAGACCCAGTACTTC | CASSFGQTGSGETQYF | TRBJ2-5 | NA | NA | TRBV12-3/TRBV12-4
TGTGCCAGCAGCGTAGCTCAGACGAACACTGAAGCTTTCTTT | CASSVAQTNTEAFF | TRBJ1-1 | NA | few | TRBV9
TGCGCCAGCAGCCAAGAGTCAGGGGCCTTTGGCTACACCTTC | CASSQESGAFGYTF | TRBJ1-2 | NA | NA | TRBV4-3
TGTGCCAGCAGTCAAGGAAAATACGAGCAGTACTTC | CASSQGKYEQYF | TRBJ2-7 | NA | NA | TRBV12-3/TRBV12-4
TGCAGCGTTGAAACGTTAGGGCCCTTCACAGATACGCAGTATTTT | CSVETLGPFTDTQYF | TRBJ2-3 | NA | NA | TRBV29-1
TGTGCCAGCAGTGAAGGTGGGGACCTAGGAGAGACTCAGTACTTC | CASSEGGDLGETQYF | TRBJ2-5 | NA | few | TRBV6-1
TGTGCCAGCAGTTCCCCGGGACAGCGGTTCTCCTACGAGCAGTACTTC | CASSSPGQRFSYEQYF | TRBJ2-7 | TRBD1 | NA | TRBV28
TGTGCCAGCAGCCGCGAACTAGCGGGGAGCACAGATACGCAGTATTTT | CASSRELAGSTDTQYF | TRBJ2-3 | TRBD2 | NA | TRBV3-1
TGTGCCAGCAGTTCCGGCAGGGGGCCGTACGAGCAGTACTTC | CASSSGRGPYEQYF | TRBJ2-7 | TRBD1 | few | TRBV6-6
TGCAGCGCTCAGTTACAGGTCCCTGAGGAGCAGTACTTC | CSAQLQVPEEQYF | TRBJ2-7 | NA | NA | TRBV29-1
TGTGCCAGCGCCGGGACAATCTTTTCCTACGAGCAGTACTTC | CASAGTIFSYEQYF | TRBJ2-7 | NA | few | TRBV27
TGTGCCAGTAGTATTAGAGAGAATCTTGCTGAAACTTTCTTT | CASSIRENLAETFF | TRBJ1-1 | NA | NA | TRBV19
TGCGCCAGCAGCCACAAAGGACTAGCGGGGGCAGATACGCAGTATTTT | CASSHKGLAGADTQYF | TRBJ2-3 | TRBD2 | NA | TRBV4-1
TGCAGTGCTGGAGAAGAATATAGCAATCAGCCCCAGCATTTT | CSAGEEYSNQPQHF | TRBJ1-5 | NA | NA | TRBV20-1
TGCAGTGCTAGGGGACTGCAATTCACCTACGAGCAGTACTTC | CSARGLQFTYEQYF | TRBJ2-7 | NA | NA | TRBV20-1
TGTGCCAGCAGCTTAATGAGGCGGGGGGGCTCCGATACGCAGTATTTT | CASSLMRRGGSDTQYF | TRBJ2-3 | TRBD2 | few | TRBV7-3
TGTGCCAGCAGCTTAGGACTAGCGGGGAACAATGAGCAGTTCTTC | CASSLGLAGNNEQFF | TRBJ2-1 | TRBD2 | many | TRBV5-1
TGTGCCAGCAGCCAAGATGGAACCTACGGAACAACTGAAGCTTTCTTT | CASSQDGTYGTTEAFF | TRBJ1-1 | NA | NA | TRBV4-2
TGTGCCAGCAGCTGGGACAGGGGTGGTAATGAGCAGTTCTTC | CASSWDRGGNEQFF | TRBJ2-1 | TRBD1 | NA | TRBV5-5
TGTGCCAGCGCCCCCGGGACAGGGAATGGCTACACCTTC | CASAPGTGNGYTF | TRBJ1-2 | TRBD1 | NA | TRBV13
TGTGCCAGCTCAGGGGGACAGCCGAAAGAGACTCAGTACTTC | CASSGGQPKETQYF | TRBJ2-7 | TRBD1 | NA | TRBV18
TGTGCCAGCATCGGGCCAGGACGAAATACCTACGAGCAGTACTTC | CASIGPGRNTYEQYF | TRBJ2-7 | NA | NA | TRBV6-1
TGCAGCGTTAAAGAGGGGACGGGACCGGTGTACTTC | CSVKEGTGPVYF | TRBJ2-7 | NA | NA | TRBV29-1
TGCAGTGCTCAGAACGTAGCGGGGGGTCATAATGAGCAGTTCTTC | CSAQNVAGGHNEQFF | TRBJ2-1 | TRBD2 | NA | TRBV20-1
TGTGCCAGCAGCTTAAGAGGGGGACAGATAAACTATGGCTACACCTTC | CASSLRGGQINYGYTF | TRBJ1-2 | TRBD1 | NA | TRBV12-3/TRBV12-4